This passage covers 30 T cell receptor beta chains from one sample sequenced in a study of OX40 agonist ivuxolimab in advanced cancers. Library prep was done by the immunoSEQ multiplex PCR assay. The table was pulled from immuneACCESS by TCRdb, which kept in-frame rearrangements only. Such tables lose some clones; where checked, under half of the loss comes from unresolved V genes, and the rest has no known cause. In this sample the table shows 50,000 to 65,000 clones, about nine tenths of which occur a single time. The ten largest clones add up to roughly 25% of the sample. Sequenced material: CD4+ or CD8+ T cells sorted from blood, taken in a trial of the OX40 agonist ivuxolimab. The receptors derive from an adult with an advanced solid tumor such as melanoma, head and neck, liver or kidney cancer.

The rearrangement joins TRBV11-2 to TRBJ2-7; D gene uncertain. V shed 1 base and J shed 2 bases, with 9 bases lying between them. Germline V gives CDR1 SGHAT, CDR2 FQNNGV. The CDR3 extends over 14 amino acids. The CDR3 loop reads CASSLALEPYEQYF. DNA of the CDR3: TGTGCCAGCAGCTTAGCCCTCGAGCCCTACGAGCAGTACTTC.

Notes on this clone: Other DNA sequences from this sample encode an identical CDR3 as well. This chain links TRBV19 with TRBJ2-1; tentatively, D is TRBD1 (7 bases). The CDR3 is 13 amino acids. Between the trimmed V and J ends, which lost 8 bases and 4 bases, there was a span of 12 bases. The germline CDR1 and CDR2 sequences are LNHDA and SQIVND (reference sequence). The DNA for the CDR3 is TGTGCCAGTGGGGCAGGGGGGTACAATGAGCAGTTCTTC. It is translated as CASGAGGYNEQFF.

This chain uses TRBV7-3 with TRBJ2-1; D is possibly TRBD2 (7 bases). V was cut by 1 base and J by 2 bases, with 12 bases left in between. The CDR3 consists of 16 residues. Germline CDR1 is SGHTA and CDR2 is FQGTGA. Here the CDR3 reads CASSLNGGLTYNEQFF. CDR3 DNA sequence: TGTGCCAGCAGCTTAAACGGGGGGCTCACCTACAATGAGCAGTTCTTC.

The chain combines TRBV11-2 with TRBJ2-7; 9 bases are shared with TRBD1. The germline V gene encodes CDR1 SGHAT and CDR2 FQNNGV. There are 14 residues in the CDR3. Germline trimming cut 4 bases from V and 5 bases from J; bases unmatched to any gene: 6. This chain's CDR3 is CASSSRDRDHEQYF. CDR3 nucleotide sequence: TGTGCCAGCAGCTCCCGGGACAGGGACCACGAGCAGTACTTC.

The chain uses TRBV7-8 and TRBJ2-5; no firm D call. The CDR3 contains 15 residues. V lost 1 base and J 4 bases, leaving 13 bases between the germline ends. The germline CDR1 and CDR2 sequences are SGHVS and FQNEAQ. The DNA for the CDR3 is TGTGCCAGCAGCTTAGGGGTTGGCGTGGGAGAGACCCAGTACTTC. Its translation: CASSLGVGVGETQYF.

The genes are TRBV10-2 and TRBJ2-1; 11 bases agree with TRBD2. J gave up 2 bases and V 5 bases, and 2 bases lay outside the gene matches. This CDR3 spans 15 amino acids. Germline CDR1 reads WSHSY; CDR2 reads SAAADI. The CDR3 sequence: CASSQLAGAYNEQFF. The CDR3 region has the DNA TGCGCCAGCAGTCAACTAGCGGGAGCCTACAATGAGCAGTTCTTC.

This rearrangement joins TRBV5-5 to TRBJ1-1, with 9 nucleotides matching TRBD1. The CDR3 runs to 14 residues. Germline assignment: CDR1 SGHKS and CDR2 YYEKEE (reference sequence). The V and J ends lost 4 bases and 8 bases, in that order; junction bases with no gene match: 9. The CDR3 protein is CASSVGQGYLEAFF. Here the CDR3 DNA reads TGTGCCAGCAGCGTGGGACAGGGCTATTTGGAAGCTTTCTTT.

This rearrangement joins TRBV5-5 to TRBJ1-4; 7 nucleotides agree with TRBD1. The germline CDR1 and CDR2 sequences are SGHKS and YYEKEE (reference sequence). CDR3 size: 14 residues. The J segment lost 4 bases and the V segment lost 0 bases, leaving 0 bases of the junction unmatched. In DNA form, the CDR3 reads TGTGCCAGCAGCTTGGGGGACAGTAATGAAAAACTGTTTTTT. Translating it yields CASSLGDSNEKLFF.

This CDR3 reads CASSLVSIQETQYF. Written as DNA, the CDR3 is TGTGCCAGCAGCTTAGTCTCGATTCAAGAGACCCAGTACTTC. The chain uses TRBV7-9 and TRBJ2-5; D call uncertain. The length of the CDR3 is 14 residues. V was clipped by 1 base and J by 2 bases, with 8 bases between them. Germline V gene lookup returns CDR1 SEHNR and CDR2 FQNEAQ (reference sequence).

This rearrangement joins TRBV7-3 to TRBJ2-3, with 14 nucleotides matching TRBD2. CDR3 length: 18 amino acids. Trimming cost V 5 bases and J 2 bases; bases outside gene matches: 9. CDR1 is SGHTA and CDR2 is FQGTGA in the germline V gene. CDR3 bases: TGTGCCAGCAGCAAAATAGCGACTAGCGGGAGGGCCACAGATACGCAGTATTTT. Encoded protein: CASSKIATSGRATDTQYF. Filled out from reference TRBV7-3 and TRBJ2-3, the complete variable domain reads GAGVSQTPSNKVTEKGKYVELRCDPISGHTALYWYRQSLGQGPEFLIYFQGTGAADDSGLPNDRFFAVRPEGSVSTLKIQRTERGDSAVYLCASSKIATSGRATDTQYFGPGTRLTVL.

This chain uses TRBV6-6 with TRBJ2-2, with a tentative D call TRBD1 (8 bases). The CDR3 spans 14 residues. Looked up from germline, CDR1 is MNHNY and CDR2 is SVGAGI (reference sequence). Trimming shortened V by 8 bases and J by 8 bases, and 18 bases separated the two germline ends. CDR3: CASLSGTGRGELFF. Here the CDR3 DNA reads TGTGCCAGCTTAAGCGGGACAGGAAGAGGGGAGCTGTTTTTT.

This clone was found once. The chain joins TRBV5-4 to TRBJ2-7, with 9 bases fitting TRBD2. The CDR3 consists of 16 residues. The germline V gene encodes CDR1 SGHNT and CDR2 YYREEE (reference sequence). J was trimmed by 0 bases and V by 4 bases; bases with no gene match: 8. CDR3 nucleotides: TGTGCCAGCAGCATGGAGGTAGCGGGAGCCTCCTACGAGCAGTACTTC. Its protein product is CASSMEVAGASYEQYF.

V and J are TRBV5-6 and TRBJ2-3; 9 nucleotides align to TRBD2. V lost 1 base, J lost 3 bases, and 6 bases stayed unmatched. CDR1 is SGHDT and CDR2 is YYEEEE in the germline V gene. The CDR3 sequence is 16 residues long. CDR3 residues: CASSLLASGATDTQYF. DNA for the CDR3: TGTGCCAGCAGCTTGCTGGCTAGCGGGGCGACAGATACGCAGTATTTT.

The J gene is TRBJ1-2, the V gene TRBV10-3, with D perhaps TRBD1 (6 bases). This CDR3 spans 13 amino acids. Germline-derived CDR1 and CDR2 are ENHRY and SYGVKD. V was trimmed by 2 bases and J by 7 bases, leaving 11 bases between them. The CDR3 region is CAISEGGAPGYTF. DNA of the CDR3: TGTGCCATCAGTGAGGGGGGGGCGCCTGGCTACACCTTC.

The chain has TRBV5-1 and TRBJ2-7, with 9 bases fitting TRBD1. Trimming cost V 0 bases and J 5 bases; bases outside gene matches: 6. From germline, CDR1 is SGHRS and CDR2 YFSETQ. CDR3 length: 15 amino acids. CDR3 protein: CASSLVYGDRDEQYF. The DNA for the CDR3 is TGCGCCAGCAGCTTGGTTTACGGGGACAGGGACGAGCAGTACTTC.

The genes are TRBV7-8 and TRBJ2-1; D might be TRBD2 (5 bases). The length of the CDR3 is 15 residues. Per the germline V gene, CDR1 is SGHVS and CDR2 is FQNEAQ. Deletions cut 2 bases from V and 9 bases from J, with 17 bases between. CDR3 sequence reads: CASSLQYDSSSEQFF. The DNA for the CDR3 is TGTGCCAGCAGCTTACAGTACGATTCTAGCAGTGAGCAGTTCTTC.

The chain has TRBV28 and TRBJ2-1; no firm D call. Germline CDR1 is MDHEN and CDR2 is SYDVKM. CDR3 length: 12 residues. Trimming removed 5 bases from V and 5 bases from J, with 7 bases in between. CDR3: CASSLNNNEQFF. CDR3 nucleotides: TGTGCCAGCAGTCTAAACAACAATGAGCAGTTCTTC.

Only a few counts were recorded for this clone. This sequence joins TRBV7-9 and TRBJ1-1; no firm D call. Germline V gives CDR1 SEHNR, CDR2 FQNEAQ (reference sequence). CDR3 length equals 11 residues. With 1 base removed from V and 8 bases from J, the gap between germline ends came to 5 bases. CDR3: CASSLVSEAFF. The DNA for the CDR3 is TGTGCCAGCAGCTTAGTGTCCGAAGCTTTCTTT.

In its sample, this clone was seen once. The chain uses TRBV5-5 and TRBJ1-1; D is unresolved. Trimming took 0 bases from V and 5 from J, leaving 14 bases between them. Germline CDR1 SGHKS, CDR2 YYEKEE (reference sequence). The CDR3 consists of 15 residues. The DNA of the CDR3 is TGTGCCAGCAGCTTGGTGGGAGGCCGGTTTACTGAAGCTTTCTTT. As protein: CASSLVGGRFTEAFF.

The V call is TRBV4-1, the J call TRBJ2-1; tentatively, D is TRBD1 or TRBD2 (5 bases each). Germline V gives CDR1 MGHRA, CDR2 YSYEKL. Trimming took 4 bases from V and 7 from J, leaving 11 bases between them. This CDR3 has 13 amino acids. In DNA form, the CDR3 reads TGCGCCAGCAGCCCGGGGACCATAAATGAGCAGTTCTTC. The encoded protein is CASSPGTINEQFF.

The chain joins TRBV7-2 to TRBJ2-3, with TRBD2 as a possible D gene (6 bases). V was pared by 0 bases and J by 5 bases, with 15 bases between. This CDR3 region has 16 residues. The germline V gene encodes CDR1 SGHTA and CDR2 FQGNSA. Here the CDR3 reads CASSLAPTGAQDTQYF. DNA of the CDR3: TGTGCCAGCAGCTTAGCGCCGACGGGAGCACAAGATACGCAGTATTTT.

About this clone: Its ends do not fully match the called genes, so a read error is possible. The V gene is TRBV30, the J gene TRBJ1-1; tentative D call: TRBD1 (5 bases). This CDR3 is 11 amino acids long. Germline values: CDR1 GTSNPN, CDR2 SVGIG (reference sequence). DNA of the CDR3: TGTGCCTGGAGTGTCTCGCTTGGGACCCTCTTT. Its translation: CAWSVSLGTLF.

V is TRBV19 and J is TRBJ2-2; a possible D gene is TRBD2 (5 bases). V lost 1 base to trimming and J lost 3 bases, with 6 bases between them. This CDR3 has 14 amino acids. The germline CDR1 and CDR2 sequences are LNHDA and SQIVND (reference sequence). The CDR3 bases are TGTGCCAGTAGTATAGCGGGATACACCGGGGAGCTGTTTTTT. Protein: CASSIAGYTGELFF.

With regard to this clone: The sample carries other DNA sequences with the same CDR3. V and J are TRBV6-5 and TRBJ2-7, with TRBD1 matching 11 bases. This CDR3 spans 15 amino acids. Germline CDR1 is MNHEY and CDR2 is SVGAGI. Losses at the gene ends were 0 bases for V and 3 bases for J; bases not matched to a gene: 1. The CDR3: CASSYSGTGGYEQYF. CDR3 bases: TGTGCCAGCAGTTACTCGGGGACAGGGGGCTACGAGCAGTACTTC.

This clone has more than one count but fewer than ten. V gene TRBV27 combines with J gene TRBJ2-7, with a weak D call TRBD1 (6 bases). With 3 bases removed from V and 5 bases from J, the gap between germline ends came to 14 bases. This CDR3 comprises 14 residues. Germline CDR1 and CDR2: MNHEY and SMNVEV (reference sequence). The chain's CDR3 is CASSFSSGADEQYF. CDR3 sequence (DNA): TGTGCCAGCAGTTTCTCATCAGGGGCCGACGAGCAGTACTTC.

The chain uses TRBV7-6 and TRBJ2-3; 7 positions match TRBD2. CDR3 size: 15 residues. With V trimmed by 6 bases and J by 0 bases, 6 bases remained unmatched. The V gene's germline CDR1 is SGHVS and CDR2 FNYEAQ. CDR3 DNA sequence: TGTGCCAGCAGGAAAAGCGGGGTTAGCACAGATACGCAGTATTTT. This encodes CASRKSGVSTDTQYF.

The chain has TRBV28 and TRBJ2-3, with 8 bases identical to TRBD1. J gave up 3 bases and V 10 bases, and 3 bases lay outside the gene matches. CDR1 and CDR2 (germline): MDHEN, SYDVKM. The CDR3 is made up of 12 amino acids. The CDR3: CATDRATDTQYF. Here the CDR3 DNA reads TGTGCCACGGACAGGGCAACAGATACGCAGTATTTT. The full variable domain, in which reference TRBV28 and TRBJ2-3 provide the parts outside the CDR3, is DVKVTQSSRYLVKRTGEKVFLECVQDMDHENMFWYRQDPGLGLRLIYFSYDVKMKEKGDIPEGYSVSREKKERFSLILESASTNQTSMYLCATDRATDTQYFGPGTRLTVL.

This clone showed up just once. The chain links TRBV27 to TRBJ2-2; D might be TRBD1 (6 bases). Per the germline V gene, CDR1 is MNHEY and CDR2 is SMNVEV (reference sequence). The germline V and J ends were trimmed by 0 bases and 4 bases, with 12 bases remaining between them. CDR3 length equals 16 residues. DNA of the CDR3: TGTGCCAGCAGTTTATCTTGGGGGCTTGGCACCGGGGAGCTGTTTTTT. It translates to CASSLSWGLGTGELFF.

This clone has a handful of counts. The V call is TRBV5-1, the J call TRBJ2-7; D ambiguous. Germline CDR1 is SGHRS and CDR2 is YFSETQ. The CDR3 is 14 amino acids. Trimming removed 0 bases at V and 0 bases at J, with 7 bases between. Here the CDR3 DNA reads TGCGCCAGCAGCTTGGCCGATAGCTCCTACGAGCAGTACTTC. As protein: CASSLADSSYEQYF.

The V and J genes are TRBV6-5 and TRBJ2-7; 11 nucleotides agree with TRBD2. CDR1 and CDR2 (germline): MNHEY, SVGAGI. The length of the CDR3 is 15 residues. J gave up 0 bases and V 4 bases, and 2 bases lay outside the gene matches. The CDR3 DNA reads TGTGCCAGCAGTTTCGGACTAGCGGGCTCCTACGAGCAGTACTTC. Residues: CASSFGLAGSYEQYF.